Shown below are 20 T cell receptor beta chains from a single sample sequenced in a study of blood T cell repertoires in COVID-19. The data were produced by immunoSEQ multiplex PCR, yet TCRdb's version contains in-frame clones alone and is incomplete. Among 120,000 to 150,000 clones, roughly 85% were seen once, and the ten largest hold over 2.5%. The sample consisted of peripheral blood. These receptors were collected from a man between 50 and 59 years old with acute or convalescent COVID-19.

The chain is built from TRBV2 and TRBJ2-5, with D possibly matching TRBD1 (6 bases). The germline V and J ends were trimmed by 2 bases and 3 bases, with 10 bases remaining between them. Germline assignment: CDR1 SNHLY and CDR2 FYNNEI. CDR3 size: 14 residues. The CDR3 bases are TGTGCCAGCAGTGAATCTGGGGGCGAAGAGACCCAGTACTTC. Protein: CASSESGGEETQYF.

A single count supports this clone. V usage is TRBV6-6 and J usage is TRBJ1-4; tentatively, D is TRBD1 (5 bases). Germline CDR1 MNHNY, CDR2 SVGAGI (reference sequence). The CDR3 has 14 amino acids. Trimming left V 7 bases short and J 3 bases short, with 12 bases between. CDR3 residues: CASKKTAPNEKLFF. The CDR3 region has the DNA TGTGCCAGCAAGAAGACAGCCCCTAATGAAAAACTGTTTTTT.

The V and J genes are TRBV12-3 or TRBV12-4 and TRBJ1-2; D might be TRBD1 (5 bases). V gave up 6 bases and J gave up 6 bases, with 14 bases separating them. The CDR3 is 13 residues long. The CDR3: CASSFGGDNGYTF. In DNA, the CDR3 is TGTGCCAGCAGCTTCGGGGGTGATAATGGCTACACCTTC.

The chain combines TRBV6-5 with TRBJ2-7; no definite D call. The V end lost 0 bases, the J end lost 3 bases, and 9 bases lay between the germline ends. Germline V lookup: CDR1 MNHEY, CDR2 SVGAGI. CDR3 length: 14 amino acids. The CDR3 nucleotides are TGTGCCAGCAGTTACTCTGGCGGTCTCTACGAGCAGTACTTC. Translated, it gives CASSYSGGLYEQYF.

This clone appeared a single time. This chain joins TRBV24-1 and TRBJ2-6; D perhaps matches TRBD1 (5 bases). The CDR3 totals 13 residues. CDR1 and CDR2 (germline): KGHDR, SFDVKD. V lost 10 bases and J 2 bases, leaving 8 bases between the germline ends. This CDR3 is CATRGPGANVLTF. CDR3 nucleotides: TGTGCCACTAGGGGCCCTGGGGCCAACGTCCTGACTTTC.

The chain has TRBV7-3 and TRBJ1-5; D ambiguous. V was trimmed by 1 base and J by 2 bases, leaving 12 bases between them. The CDR3 is made up of 16 amino acids. Germline loops: CDR1 SGHTA, CDR2 FQGTGA. This CDR3 reads CASSLNTGKGNQPQHF. The CDR3 DNA is TGTGCCAGCAGCTTAAATACGGGAAAAGGCAATCAGCCCCAGCATTTT.

This clone was observed a few times. This rearrangement joins TRBV24-1 to TRBJ1-1; possible D gene TRBD1, 5 bases. Germline V gene sequence: CDR1 KGHDR, CDR2 SFDVKD. CDR3 length equals 16 residues. With 4 bases removed from V and 3 bases from J, the gap between germline ends came to 17 bases. CDR3 sequence (DNA): TGTGCCACCAGTGACTCAGGACCCGGGGGGGACACTGAAGCTTTCTTT. Its translation: CATSDSGPGGDTEAFF.

The DNA for the CDR3 is TGTGCCAGTAGGTACCTTCAGGGATGGTACTCTGGCTACACCTTC. This codes for CASRYLQGWYSGYTF. The rearrangement links TRBV19 to TRBJ1-2; possibly TRBD1 for D (5 bases). CDR1 is LNHDA, CDR2 SQIVND, per germline (reference sequence). V was shortened by 6 bases and J by 7 bases, with 21 bases between the two germline ends. The CDR3 is 15 residues long.

The chain couples TRBV15 to TRBJ2-1; D is uncertain. The V gene's germline CDR1 is LNHNV and CDR2 YYDKDF (reference sequence). The CDR3 has 12 residues. Trimming stripped 1 base from V and 4 bases from J, with 2 bases between. CDR3 in DNA: TGTGCCACCAGCAGAGCTTACAATGAGCAGTTCTTC. Its translation is CATSRAYNEQFF.

The gene calls are TRBV20-1 and TRBJ2-1; D ambiguous. With 4 bases removed from V and 5 bases from J, the gap between germline ends came to 6 bases. Germline CDR1 DFQATT, CDR2 SNEGSKA (reference sequence). The CDR3 runs to 11 residues. The chain's CDR3 is CSATQNNEQFF. The CDR3 DNA reads as TGCAGTGCTACCCAAAACAATGAGCAGTTCTTC.

The V call is TRBV10-3, the J call TRBJ1-2; a weak D match, TRBD1 (5 bases). Germline V lookup: CDR1 ENHRY, CDR2 SYGVKD. CDR3 size: 15 residues. Between the trimmed V and J ends, which lost 0 bases and 3 bases, there was a span of 11 bases. CDR3 in amino acids: CAISESLTAYYGYTF. Here the CDR3 DNA reads TGTGCCATCAGTGAGTCGTTGACAGCCTACTATGGCTACACCTTC.

J is TRBJ1-2 and V is TRBV5-4, with D maybe TRBD1 (5 bases). Trimming pared 0 bases from V and 5 bases from J, leaving 5 bases between. The CDR3 covers 12 residues. CDR1 SGHNT and CDR2 YYREEE come from the germline V gene (reference sequence). The CDR3 coding sequence is TGTGCCAGCAGCTTGGCAGGGTATGGCTACACCTTC. Translating gives CASSLAGYGYTF.

The chain carries TRBV7-9 and TRBJ2-7, with 8 bases matching TRBD1. Looked up from germline, CDR1 is SEHNR and CDR2 is FQNEAQ (reference sequence). The CDR3 runs 16 residues. With V trimmed by 0 bases and J by 1 base, 5 bases remained unmatched. Written as DNA, the CDR3 is TGTGCCAGCAGCTTAGCCTGGACAGGGACGTCCTACGAGCAGTACTTC. This encodes CASSLAWTGTSYEQYF. Complete variable domain (other parts from reference TRBV7-9 and TRBJ2-7): DTGVSQNPRHKITKRGQNVTFRCDPISEHNRLYWYRQTLGQGPEFLTYFQNEAQLEKSRLLSDRFSAERPKGSFSTLEIQRTEQGDSAMYLCASSLAWTGTSYEQYFGPGTRLTVT.

J is TRBJ2-6 and V is TRBV5-1; tentatively, D is TRBD2 (6 bases). Trimming removed 3 bases from V and 10 bases from J, with 14 bases in between. Germline loops: CDR1 SGHRS, CDR2 YFSETQ. The CDR3 is made up of 14 amino acids. CDR3 region: CASSSAAGGNVLTF. For the CDR3, the DNA is TGCGCCAGCAGCTCCGCGGCTGGGGGGAACGTCCTGACTTTC.

The rearrangement links TRBV27 to TRBJ2-1; TRBD1 is a possible D gene (5 bases). The V and J ends lost 5 bases and 8 bases respectively, with 16 bases between them. Germline-derived CDR1 and CDR2 are MNHEY and SMNVEV (reference sequence). This CDR3 is built from 14 residues. The CDR3: CASSPFDSDDEQFF. The DNA for the CDR3 is TGTGCCAGCAGTCCCTTTGACAGTGACGATGAGCAGTTCTTC.

The V gene is TRBV5-4, the J gene TRBJ1-2; D not resolved. The V and J ends lost 6 bases and 8 bases respectively, with 17 bases between them. The CDR3 has 13 amino acids. Per the germline V gene, CDR1 is SGHNT and CDR2 is YYREEE (reference sequence). The CDR3 coding sequence is TGTGCCAGCACAGCCGCCGGGAGGGTCGGCTACACCTTC. Translated: CASTAAGRVGYTF. Complete variable domain (other parts from reference TRBV5-4 and TRBJ1-2): ETGVTQSPTHLIKTRGQQVTLRCSSQSGHNTVSWYQQALGQGPQFIFQYYREEENGRGNFPPRFSGLQFPNYSSELNVNALELDDSALYLCASTAAGRVGYTFGSGTRLTVV.

The rearrangement links TRBV5-1 to TRBJ1-3; D perhaps matches TRBD1 (6 bases). Germline V lookup: CDR1 SGHRS, CDR2 YFSETQ. Trimming took 2 bases from V and 3 from J, leaving 9 bases between them. This CDR3 spans 14 amino acids. The CDR3 here is CASSLNRDGNTIYF. Written as DNA, the CDR3 is TGCGCCAGCAGCTTAAACAGGGATGGAAACACCATATATTTT.

J is TRBJ1-1 and V is TRBV2, with TRBD1 matching 10 bases. Germline-derived CDR1 and CDR2 are SNHLY and FYNNEI. With 6 bases clipped from V and 7 bases from J, the junction kept 5 bases outside the gene matches. This CDR3 has 13 amino acids. In DNA form, the CDR3 reads TGTGCCAGCAGGGCCGGACAGGGGGGTGAAGCTTTCTTT. Encoded protein: CASRAGQGGEAFF.

This clone was picked up one time. V and J are TRBV12-5 and TRBJ1-5, with D possibly TRBD1 on 5 matching bases. This CDR3 spans 16 amino acids. Trimming removed 8 bases at V and 2 bases at J, with 19 bases between. Germline CDR1 reads LGHNT; CDR2 reads FRNRAP. CDR3 coding DNA: TGTGCTAGTTCCCGTCCGGCGGGGGACGGCAATCAGCCCCAGCATTTT. Protein sequence: CASSRPAGDGNQPQHF.

V and J are TRBV19 and TRBJ2-7, with 11 bases aligning to TRBD1. The length of the CDR3 is 13 residues. J was trimmed by 5 bases and V by 7 bases; bases with no gene match: 4. Germline V lookup: CDR1 LNHDA, CDR2 SQIVND (reference sequence). CDR3 sequence reads: CASKDRGPHEQYF. The CDR3 bases are TGTGCCAGTAAGGACAGGGGGCCCCACGAGCAGTACTTC. The full variable domain, its missing parts supplied by reference TRBV19 and TRBJ2-7, is DGGITQSPKYLFRKEGQNVTLSCEQNLNHDAMYWYRQDPGQGLRLIYYSQIVNDFQKGDIAEGYSVSREKKESFPLTVTSAQKNPTAFYLCASKDRGPHEQYFGPGTRLTVT.